Described below is a single T cell receptor beta chain sequence and its context. TCR alpha and beta CDR3 regions were amplified from RNA using iRepertoire nested multiplex PCR. Input was about 95-400 ng of tissue mRNA or PBMC total RNA. In TCRdb, the multiplex PCR reads were re-called with MiXCR into one record per CDR3 protein. This sample carries under 200,000 distinct CDR3 sequences, around 40% of them seen once, and the ten largest clones take under 6.5%. The ends lost 10 bases at V and 2 bases at J; junction bases unmatched: 23. The CDR3 has 20 amino acids. These data originate in a study of glioma-infiltrating T cells.

The sequence came from a human donor with low-grade glioma or glioblastoma, undergoing nonglioma brain surgery, or in good health (not recorded which). The sample was glioma tissue, nonneoplastic brain tissue, or PBMCs (not recorded which). The chain combines TRBV12-3 or TRBV12-4 with TRBJ2-5; 12 bases map to TRBD2. The CDR3 nucleotides are TGTGCCACCAGACCCGGGACTAGCGGGTGGGGAGGGGGGAGGCAAGAGACCCAGTACTTC. This translates into CATRPGTSGWGGGRQETQYF.